What follows are 25 T cell receptor beta chains derived from one specimen sequenced in a study of human CD8 memory T cell subsets. UMI-labeled 5' RACE yielded the TCR beta libraries. TCRdb re-analyzed the 5' RACE reads; it lists each CDR3 protein once, without DNA. Its listing shows roughly 10,000 distinct CDR3 sequences. Sequencing was done on a sample of CD8+ stem-like memory T cells (TSCM and TCM) sorted from PBMCs. Indicated subset: stem-like memory CD8 T cells (TSTEM), CCR7+ PD-1- TIGIT-. These receptor sequences come from a human donor in good health.

The chain couples TRBV25-1 to TRBJ2-1; TCRdb's D gene call, TRBD2, goes unchecked for lack of DNA. This CDR3 region has 15 residues. CDR1 and CDR2 from the germline V gene are MGHDK and SYGVNS. This CDR3 reads CASSEFGSGYNEQFF.

The rearrangement uses TRBV7-9 and TRBJ1-1; TCRdb's D gene call, TRBD1, goes unchecked for lack of DNA. The germline V gene has CDR1 SEHNR and CDR2 FQNEAQ (reference sequence). The CDR3 loop spans 15 amino acids. The CDR3 protein is CASSTRVGGDTEAFF.

CDR3 protein: CASSRSARADRTPSYEQYF. This chain connects TRBV7-8 to TRBJ2-7; as DNA is missing, the TRBD1 call by TCRdb cannot be tested. In germline, CDR1 is SGHVS, CDR2 FQNEAQ. CDR3 length: 19 residues.

This chain connects TRBV3-1 to TRBJ1-5; as DNA is missing, the TRBD1 call by TCRdb cannot be tested. CDR1 LGHDT and CDR2 YNNKEL come from the germline V gene (reference sequence). The CDR3 runs to 14 residues. This chain's CDR3 is CASSQNRDLVPQHF. Filled out from reference TRBV3-1 and TRBJ1-5, the complete variable domain reads DTAVSQTPKYLVTQMGNDKSIKCEQNLGHDTMYWYKQDSKKFLKIMFSYNNKELIINETVPNRFSPKSPDKAHLNLHINSLELGDSAVYFCASSQNRDLVPQHFGDGTRLSIL.

This clonotype ranks as medium-sized in terms of frequency. The V gene is TRBV7-3, the J gene TRBJ1-2; TCRdb gives TRBD1 as the D gene, but with no DNA this cannot be confirmed. The germline V gene has CDR1 SGHTA and CDR2 FQGTGA. The CDR3 consists of 17 residues. CDR3 sequence: CASSDGPQSTGGYGYTF.

The V and J genes are TRBV7-6 and TRBJ2-5; TCRdb lists TRBD1, though no DNA is available to test this call. The CDR3 runs 13 residues. Germline loops: CDR1 SGHVS, CDR2 FNYEAQ. This CDR3 reads CASSLGGEETQYF.

The chain has TRBV11-2 and TRBJ2-7. Germline V gene sequence: CDR1 SGHAT, CDR2 FQNNGV. The length of the CDR3 is 13 residues. This chain's CDR3 is CASSSSMAYEQYF.

In terms of frequency, this clonotype is medium-sized. The J gene is TRBJ1-5, the V gene TRBV20-1. CDR3 size: 18 residues. Germline values: CDR1 DFQATT, CDR2 SNEGSKA (reference sequence). The CDR3 reads CSARDDQVVEFGLQPQHF.

Frequency places this clonotype as medium-sized. V and J are TRBV12-3 or TRBV12-4 and TRBJ1-2; TCRdb gives TRBD1 as the D gene, but with no DNA this cannot be confirmed. The CDR3 length is 12 residues. CDR3 residues: CASSQDSWGYTF.

J is TRBJ2-2 and V is TRBV5-6; TCRdb's D call of TRBD2 is untestable without DNA. The CDR3 consists of 15 residues. Germline CDR1 is SGHDT and CDR2 is YYEEEE. The CDR3 loop is CASRRWTGNTGELFF.

Measured by frequency, this clonotype is medium-sized (0.01 to 0.1%). The genes are TRBV21-1 and TRBJ2-3; lacking DNA, the TRBD1 call made by TCRdb goes unchecked. TRBV21-1 is marked as a pseudogene. There are 17 residues in the CDR3. CDR3: CASSKVSGRDRTDTQYF.

CDR3 region: CASSLGQGADTQYF. This sequence joins TRBV7-7 and TRBJ2-3; TCRdb designates TRBD1, a call that cannot be tested without DNA. From germline, CDR1 is SSHAT and CDR2 FNYEAQ (reference sequence). This CDR3 has 14 residues.

This clonotype is called medium-sized based on its frequency. V usage is TRBV5-6 and J usage is TRBJ1-2; TCRdb's assignment of TRBD1 cannot be checked, as there is no DNA. The CDR3 length is 16 residues. From germline, CDR1 is SGHDT and CDR2 YYEEEE. CDR3 protein: CASSLEGEGSIGGYTF.

CDR3 sequence: CASSLQAPNEQFF. This chain links TRBV7-3 with TRBJ2-1; TCRdb indicates TRBD1, and absent DNA this call remains unverified. This CDR3 comprises 13 residues. CDR1 is SGHTA and CDR2 is FQGTGA in the germline V gene.

This clonotype is classed as medium-sized by frequency. The chain links TRBV18 to TRBJ2-1; the TCRdb D gene call, TRBD1, has no DNA to confirm it. Germline V gene data show CDR1 as KGHSH and CDR2 as LQKENI. The CDR3 sequence is 13 residues long. The CDR3: CASSPDRGNEQFF.

The CDR3 here is CASSFGVLAGNEQFF. The V and J genes are TRBV27 and TRBJ2-1; TCRdb gives TRBD2 as the D gene, but with no DNA this cannot be confirmed. The CDR3 spans 15 residues. Per the germline V gene, CDR1 is MNHEY and CDR2 is SMNVEV (reference sequence).

This rearrangement joins TRBV5-1 to TRBJ2-7; without DNA, the TCRdb call of TRBD1 cannot be checked. Germline CDR1 SGHRS, CDR2 YFSETQ. The CDR3 is 14 amino acids. CDR3 sequence reads: CASSWGPDGGEQYF.

The chain is built from TRBV18 and TRBJ2-6. Germline assignment: CDR1 KGHSH and CDR2 LQKENI. The CDR3 is 17 amino acids. CDR3 protein: CASSPRDLTSGANVLTF.

J is TRBJ2-3 and V is TRBV20-1; the D call of TRBD1 rests on TCRdb alone, since no DNA is present to check it. The CDR3 runs to 17 residues. Germline V gene data show CDR1 as DFQATT and CDR2 as SNEGSKA (reference sequence). The CDR3 sequence is CSARDPSRGAFLGTQYF.

This chain links TRBV27 with TRBJ1-1. This CDR3 has 13 residues. Germline loops: CDR1 MNHEY, CDR2 SMNVEV (reference sequence). The CDR3 is CASSLNRNTEAFF.

The gene calls are TRBV10-3 and TRBJ2-7. The germline V gene encodes CDR1 ENHRY and CDR2 SYGVKD. The CDR3 is made up of 14 amino acids. CDR3 protein: CAISPSGTAYEQYF.

The chain employs TRBV19 and TRBJ2-7; there is no DNA to check the TCRdb D call of TRBD1. Germline-derived CDR1 and CDR2 are LNHDA and SQIVND (reference sequence). CDR3 length equals 15 residues. The CDR3 is CASSILGQEAYEQYF.

The chain couples TRBV7-6 to TRBJ2-3; TCRdb's D gene call, TRBD2, goes unchecked for lack of DNA. Germline assignment: CDR1 SGHVS and CDR2 FNYEAQ. This CDR3 region has 15 residues. This CDR3 is CASSLLAGGGYTQYF.

This chain connects TRBV7-9 to TRBJ1-4; checking the TCRdb D call of TRBD1 is not possible without DNA. The germline gives CDR1 SEHNR, CDR2 FQNEAQ (reference sequence). The CDR3 is 15 residues long. The chain's CDR3 is CASSPGQGAGEKLFF.

Its frequency marks this clonotype as medium-sized (0.01 to 0.1%). CDR3 sequence reads: CASSVEGYSSDTQYF. V gene TRBV9 combines with J gene TRBJ2-3; TCRdb's D gene call, TRBD2, goes unchecked for lack of DNA. Germline V gene lookup returns CDR1 SGDLS and CDR2 YYNGEE. The CDR3 covers 15 residues.